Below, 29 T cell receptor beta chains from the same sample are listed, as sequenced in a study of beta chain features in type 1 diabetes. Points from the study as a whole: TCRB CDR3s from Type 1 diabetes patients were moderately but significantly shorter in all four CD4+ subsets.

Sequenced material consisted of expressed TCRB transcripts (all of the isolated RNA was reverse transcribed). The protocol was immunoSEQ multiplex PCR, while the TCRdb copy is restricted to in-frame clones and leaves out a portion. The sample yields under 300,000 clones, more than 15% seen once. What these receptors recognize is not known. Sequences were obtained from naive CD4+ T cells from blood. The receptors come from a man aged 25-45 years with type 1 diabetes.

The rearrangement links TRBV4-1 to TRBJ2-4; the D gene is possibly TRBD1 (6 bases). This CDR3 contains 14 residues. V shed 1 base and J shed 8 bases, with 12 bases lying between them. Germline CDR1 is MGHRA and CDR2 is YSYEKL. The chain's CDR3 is CASSQGTGYDIQYF. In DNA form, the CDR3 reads TGCGCCAGCAGCCAAGGAACAGGGTATGACATTCAGTACTTC.

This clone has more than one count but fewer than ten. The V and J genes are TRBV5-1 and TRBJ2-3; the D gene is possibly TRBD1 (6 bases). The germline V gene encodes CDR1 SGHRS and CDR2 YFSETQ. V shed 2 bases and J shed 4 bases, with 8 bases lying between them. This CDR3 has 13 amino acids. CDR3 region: CASSFAGADTQYF. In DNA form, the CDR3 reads TGCGCCAGCAGCTTTGCAGGGGCAGATACGCAGTATTTT. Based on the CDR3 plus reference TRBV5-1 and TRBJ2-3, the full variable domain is KAGVTQTPRYLIKTRGQQVTLSCSPISGHRSVSWYQQTPGQGLQFLFEYFSETQRNKGNFPGRFSGRQFSNSRSEMNVSTLELGDSALYLCASSFAGADTQYFGPGTRLTVL.

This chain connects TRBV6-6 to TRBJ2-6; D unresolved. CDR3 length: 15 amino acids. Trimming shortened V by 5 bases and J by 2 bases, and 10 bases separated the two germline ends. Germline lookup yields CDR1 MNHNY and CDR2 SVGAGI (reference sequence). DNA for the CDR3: TGTGCCAGCAGTCCGACCGTAGCTGGGGCCAACGTCCTGACTTTC. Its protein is CASSPTVAGANVLTF.

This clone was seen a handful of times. CDR3 nucleotide sequence: TGCAGCGTTGTTACCGGGGGCAGCAATCAGCCCCAGCATTTT. Protein sequence: CSVVTGGSNQPQHF. The chain couples TRBV29-1 to TRBJ1-5, with D perhaps matching TRBD1 (6 bases). CDR1 and CDR2 from the germline V gene are SQVTM and ANQGSEA. The V and J ends lost 4 bases and 1 base respectively, with 11 bases between them. There are 14 residues in the CDR3.

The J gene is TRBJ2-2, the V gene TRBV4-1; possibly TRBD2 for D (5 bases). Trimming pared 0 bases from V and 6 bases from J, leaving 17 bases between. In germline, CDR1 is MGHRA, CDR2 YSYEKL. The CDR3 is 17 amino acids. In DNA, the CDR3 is TGCGCCAGCAGCCAAGAGAGCCCTAGCCGAATTGCCGGGGAGCTGTTTTTT. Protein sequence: CASSQESPSRIAGELFF.

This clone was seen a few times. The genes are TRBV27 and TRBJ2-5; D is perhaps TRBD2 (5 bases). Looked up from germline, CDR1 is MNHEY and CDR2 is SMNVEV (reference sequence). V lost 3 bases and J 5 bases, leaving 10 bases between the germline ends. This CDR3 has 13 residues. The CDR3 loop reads CASSFRRRETQYF. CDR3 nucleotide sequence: TGTGCCAGCAGTTTCCGGAGGAGGGAGACCCAGTACTTC.

This CDR3 is CASSQVGRTSRDNEQFF. In nucleotides, the CDR3 is TGCGCCAGCAGCCAAGTGGGCCGGACTAGCCGCGACAATGAGCAGTTCTTC. V gene TRBV4-1 combines with J gene TRBJ2-1; 8 bases are shared with TRBD2. The germline V gene has CDR1 MGHRA and CDR2 YSYEKL. V shed 1 base, J shed 5 bases, and the junction held 10 bases outside the gene matches. The CDR3 runs 17 residues.

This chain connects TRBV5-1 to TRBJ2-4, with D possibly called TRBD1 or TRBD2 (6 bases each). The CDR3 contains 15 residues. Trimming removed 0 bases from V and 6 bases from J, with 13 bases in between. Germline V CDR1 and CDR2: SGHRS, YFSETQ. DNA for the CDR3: TGCGCCAGCAGCTTGGCCGGGGGCGAGGTAAACATTCAGTACTTC. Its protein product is CASSLAGGEVNIQYF.

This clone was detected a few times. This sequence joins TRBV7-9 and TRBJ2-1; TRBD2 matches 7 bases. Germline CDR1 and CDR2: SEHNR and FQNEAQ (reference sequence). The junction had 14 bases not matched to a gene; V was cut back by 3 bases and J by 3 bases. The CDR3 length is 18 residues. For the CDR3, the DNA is TGTGCCAGCAGCTTTCGGGCTGGTCTAGCGGCAGACTACAATGAGCAGTTCTTC. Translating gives CASSFRAGLAADYNEQFF.

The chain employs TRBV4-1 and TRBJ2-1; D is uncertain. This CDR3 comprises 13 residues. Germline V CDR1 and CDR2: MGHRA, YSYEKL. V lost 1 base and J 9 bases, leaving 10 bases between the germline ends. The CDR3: CASSQGRAGEQFF. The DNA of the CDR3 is TGCGCCAGCAGCCAAGGGCGTGCTGGTGAGCAGTTCTTC.

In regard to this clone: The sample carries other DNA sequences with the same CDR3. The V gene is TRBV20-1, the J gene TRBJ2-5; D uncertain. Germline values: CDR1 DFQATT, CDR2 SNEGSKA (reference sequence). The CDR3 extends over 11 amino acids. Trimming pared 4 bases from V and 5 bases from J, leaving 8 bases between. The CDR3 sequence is CSATLGETQYF. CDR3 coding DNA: TGCAGTGCTACCCTCGGGGAGACCCAGTACTTC.

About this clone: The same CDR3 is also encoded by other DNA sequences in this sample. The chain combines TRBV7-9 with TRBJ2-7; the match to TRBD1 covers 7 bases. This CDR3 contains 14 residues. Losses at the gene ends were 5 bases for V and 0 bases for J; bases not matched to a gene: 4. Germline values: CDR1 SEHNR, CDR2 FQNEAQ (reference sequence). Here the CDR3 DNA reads TGTGCCAGCAGCCGACAGGGAACCTCCTACGAGCAGTACTTC. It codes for CASSRQGTSYEQYF.

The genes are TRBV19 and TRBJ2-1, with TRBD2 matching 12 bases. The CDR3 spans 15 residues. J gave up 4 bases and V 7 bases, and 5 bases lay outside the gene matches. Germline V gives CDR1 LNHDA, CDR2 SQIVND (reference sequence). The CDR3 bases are TGTGCCAGTACCCTGACTAGCGGGGGATACAATGAGCAGTTCTTC. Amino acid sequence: CASTLTSGGYNEQFF.

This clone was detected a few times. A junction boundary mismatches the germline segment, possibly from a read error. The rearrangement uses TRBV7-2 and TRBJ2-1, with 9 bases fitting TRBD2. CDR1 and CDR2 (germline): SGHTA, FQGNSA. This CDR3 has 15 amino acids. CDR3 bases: TGTGCCAGCAGATTAGCGGGAGTGACATACAATGAGCAGTTCTTC. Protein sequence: CASRLAGVTYNEQFF.

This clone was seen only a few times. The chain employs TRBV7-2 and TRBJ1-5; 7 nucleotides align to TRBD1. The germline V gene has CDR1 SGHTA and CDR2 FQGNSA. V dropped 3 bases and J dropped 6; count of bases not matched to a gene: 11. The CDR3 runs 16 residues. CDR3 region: CASSLVPDRVGQPQHF. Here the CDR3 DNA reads TGTGCCAGCAGCTTGGTGCCCGACAGGGTGGGTCAGCCCCAGCATTTT.

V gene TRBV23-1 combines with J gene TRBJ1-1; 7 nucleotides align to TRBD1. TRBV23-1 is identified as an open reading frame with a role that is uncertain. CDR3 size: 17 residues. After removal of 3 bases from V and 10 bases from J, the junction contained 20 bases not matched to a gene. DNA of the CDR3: TGCGCCAGCAGTCACCCCGGGGACAGCGGGAGAGGCCCTGCAGCTTTCTTT. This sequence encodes CASSHPGDSGRGPAAFF.

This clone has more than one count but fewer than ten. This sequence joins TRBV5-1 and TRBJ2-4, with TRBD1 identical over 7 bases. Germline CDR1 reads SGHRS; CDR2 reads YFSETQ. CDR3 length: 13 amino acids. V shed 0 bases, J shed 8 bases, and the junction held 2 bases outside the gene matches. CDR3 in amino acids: CASSLEGADIQYF. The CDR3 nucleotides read TGCGCCAGCAGCTTGGAGGGGGCAGACATTCAGTACTTC.

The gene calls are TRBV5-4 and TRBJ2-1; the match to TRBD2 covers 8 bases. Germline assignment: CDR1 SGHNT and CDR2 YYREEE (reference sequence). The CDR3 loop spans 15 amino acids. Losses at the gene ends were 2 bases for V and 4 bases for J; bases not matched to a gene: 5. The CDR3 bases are TGTGCCAGCAGCTTCACTAGCGGAAATTACAATGAGCAGTTCTTC. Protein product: CASSFTSGNYNEQFF. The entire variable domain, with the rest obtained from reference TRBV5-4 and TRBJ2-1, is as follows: ETGVTQSPTHLIKTRGQQVTLRCSSQSGHNTVSWYQQALGQGPQFIFQYYREEENGRGNFPPRFSGLQFPNYSSELNVNALELDDSALYLCASSFTSGNYNEQFFGPGTRLTVL.

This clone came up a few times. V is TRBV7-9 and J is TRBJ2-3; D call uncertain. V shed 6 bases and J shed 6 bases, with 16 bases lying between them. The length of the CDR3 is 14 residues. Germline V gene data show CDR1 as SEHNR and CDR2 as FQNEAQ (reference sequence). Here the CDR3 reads CASRYLALLDTQYF. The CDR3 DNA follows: TGTGCCAGCAGATACCTGGCCCTGCTGGATACGCAGTATTTT.

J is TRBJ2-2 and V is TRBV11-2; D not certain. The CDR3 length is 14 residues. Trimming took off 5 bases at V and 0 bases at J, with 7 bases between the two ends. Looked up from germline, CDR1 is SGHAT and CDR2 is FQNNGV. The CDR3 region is CASSPPANTGELFF. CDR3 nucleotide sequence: TGTGCCAGCAGCCCGCCAGCGAACACCGGGGAGCTGTTTTTT.

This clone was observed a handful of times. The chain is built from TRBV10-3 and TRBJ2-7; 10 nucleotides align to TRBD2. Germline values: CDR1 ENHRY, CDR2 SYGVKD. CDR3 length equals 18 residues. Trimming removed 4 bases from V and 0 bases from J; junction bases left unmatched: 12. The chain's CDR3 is CAISASPQLAGYSYEQYF. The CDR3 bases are TGTGCCATCAGTGCCTCACCCCAACTAGCGGGATACTCCTACGAGCAGTACTTC.

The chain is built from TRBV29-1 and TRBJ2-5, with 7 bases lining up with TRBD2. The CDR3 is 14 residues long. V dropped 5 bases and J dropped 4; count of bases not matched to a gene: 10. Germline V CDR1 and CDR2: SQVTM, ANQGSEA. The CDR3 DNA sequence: TGCAGCGTTACTAAGACGGGAGGACGAGAGACCCAGTACTTC. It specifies CSVTKTGGRETQYF.

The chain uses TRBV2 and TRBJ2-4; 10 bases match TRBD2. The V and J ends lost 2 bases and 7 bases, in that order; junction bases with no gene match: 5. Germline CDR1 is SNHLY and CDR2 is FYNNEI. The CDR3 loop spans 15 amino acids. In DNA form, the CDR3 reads TGTGCCAGCAGTGAACTAGCGGGGGCGGCCAACATTCAGTACTTC. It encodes CASSELAGAANIQYF.

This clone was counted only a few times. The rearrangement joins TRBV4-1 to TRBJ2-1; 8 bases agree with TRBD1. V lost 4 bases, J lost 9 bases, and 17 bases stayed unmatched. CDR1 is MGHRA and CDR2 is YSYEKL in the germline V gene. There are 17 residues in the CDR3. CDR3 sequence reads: CASSLGQGAVLTGEQFF. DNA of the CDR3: TGCGCCAGCAGCCTAGGACAGGGTGCAGTACTTACGGGTGAGCAGTTCTTC.

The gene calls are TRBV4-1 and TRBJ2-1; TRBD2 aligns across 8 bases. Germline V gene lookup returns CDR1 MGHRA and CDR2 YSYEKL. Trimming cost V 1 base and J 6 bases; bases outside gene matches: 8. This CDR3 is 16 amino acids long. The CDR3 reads CASSQGVQRELNEQFF. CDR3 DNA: TGCGCCAGCAGCCAAGGGGTCCAGCGGGAGCTCAATGAGCAGTTCTTC.

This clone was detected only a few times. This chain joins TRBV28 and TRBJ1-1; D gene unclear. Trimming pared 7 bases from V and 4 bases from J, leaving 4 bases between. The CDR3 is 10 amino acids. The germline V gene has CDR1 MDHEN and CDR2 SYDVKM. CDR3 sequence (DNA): TGTGCCAGCACTTCCACTGAAGCTTTCTTT. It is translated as CASTSTEAFF.

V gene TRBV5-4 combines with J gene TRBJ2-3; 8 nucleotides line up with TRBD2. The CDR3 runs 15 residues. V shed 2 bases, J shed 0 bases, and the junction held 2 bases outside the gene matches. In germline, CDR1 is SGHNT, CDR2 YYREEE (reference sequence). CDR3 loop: CASSFPSGSTDTQYF. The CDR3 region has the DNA TGTGCCAGCAGCTTCCCTAGCGGGAGCACAGATACGCAGTATTTT.

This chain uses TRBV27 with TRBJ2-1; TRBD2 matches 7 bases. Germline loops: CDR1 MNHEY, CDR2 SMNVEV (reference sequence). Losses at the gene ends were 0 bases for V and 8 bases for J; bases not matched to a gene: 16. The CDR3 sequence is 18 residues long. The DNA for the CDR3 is TGTGCCAGCAGTTTATCACCGGGATGGGAGGGGCGCCAGTATGAGCAGTTCTTC. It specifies CASSLSPGWEGRQYEQFF.

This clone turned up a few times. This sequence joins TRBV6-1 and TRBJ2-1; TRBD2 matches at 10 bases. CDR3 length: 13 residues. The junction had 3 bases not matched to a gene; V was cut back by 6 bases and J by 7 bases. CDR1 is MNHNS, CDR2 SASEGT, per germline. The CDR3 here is CASRLAGVNEQFF. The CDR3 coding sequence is TGTGCCAGCAGGCTAGCGGGAGTAAATGAGCAGTTCTTC.